This TCR beta chain comes out of a study of blood T cell repertoires in COVID-19. The wider study: Some COVID-19 samples were acute and others convalescent; all came from the United States, Italy and Spain. PBMCs, B-cell-depleted T cells, or T cells provided the cDNA or gDNA that made up the material.

The CDR3 extends over 15 amino acids. The germline V gene encodes CDR1 LNHDA and CDR2 SQIVND (reference sequence). The V and J ends lost 3 bases and 3 bases respectively, with 14 bases between them. Per the authors' pipeline: Scientists estimated how many nucleated cells there were by amplifying reference gene primers. The protocol was immunoSEQ multiplex PCR, while the TCRdb copy is restricted to in-frame clones and leaves out a portion. The V and J calls and clone size were taken over from that table, and D and trimming were inferred from the DNA. This table has around 150,000 clones, over 80% appearing once.

This sequence joins TRBV19 and TRBJ1-2; D unclear. The clonotype originates from a man in his forties or fifties with active COVID-19. What was sequenced was peripheral blood. The DNA of the CDR3 is TGTGCCAGTAGTATTGCGATTACTTCACACTATGGCTACACCTTC. Its translation is CASSIAITSHYGYTF. Supplemented by reference TRBV19 and TRBJ1-2, the full variable domain reads DGGITQSPKYLFRKEGQNVTLSCEQNLNHDAMYWYRQDPGQGLRLIYYSQIVNDFQKGDIAEGYSVSREKKESFPLTVTSAQKNPTAFYLCASSIAITSHYGYTFGSGTRLTVV.